This passage covers 5 T cell receptor beta chains from one sample sequenced in a study of cytomegalovirus exposure and HLA in healthy donors. In the PCR, 60 Vbeta and 13 Jbeta primers were used. Assay: immunoSEQ multiplex PCR; the TCRdb copy retains only in-frame clones and omits some. This table holds about 78,000 clones, around 70% found once. Sequenced input: PBMCs. Receptor source: a middle-aged woman in good health and CMV-seropositive.

The V gene is TRBV7-9, the J gene TRBJ1-2; the D gene is possibly TRBD1 (5 bases). The CDR3 has 13 amino acids. The V gene lost 1 base and the J gene lost 8 bases, with 11 bases spanning the gap. Germline CDR1 SEHNR, CDR2 FQNEAQ (reference sequence). In nucleotides, the CDR3 is TGTGCCAGCAGCTTAGTGGACACCGGGGGCTACACCTTC. Translating it yields CASSLVDTGGYTF.

The rearrangement uses TRBV20-1 and TRBJ2-3, with 12 bases identical to TRBD2. The CDR3 loop spans 11 amino acids. The V segment lost 6 bases and the J segment 9 bases; nucleotides outside the gene matches: 1. The V gene's germline CDR1 is DFQATT and CDR2 SNEGSKA (reference sequence). The CDR3 protein is CSALAGGTQYF. The CDR3 DNA reads as TGCAGTGCCCTAGCGGGGGGGACGCAGTATTTT.

This clone has only one observation. The chain employs TRBV28 and TRBJ2-4; D gene ambiguous. The CDR3 has 12 residues. Germline V gives CDR1 MDHEN, CDR2 SYDVKM. The V end was cut by 3 bases, the J end by 6 bases, with 6 bases between. For the CDR3, the DNA is TGTGCCAGCAGTTTGACGGGAAACATTCAGTACTTC. Amino acids: CASSLTGNIQYF. Full variable domain (rest looked up from reference TRBV28 and TRBJ2-4): DVKVTQSSRYLVKRTGEKVFLECVQDMDHENMFWYRQDPGLGLRLIYFSYDVKMKEKGDIPEGYSVSREKKERFSLILESASTNQTSMYLCASSLTGNIQYFGAGTRLSVL.

This sequence joins TRBV6-1 and TRBJ2-7; possible D gene TRBD2, 5 bases. The germline CDR1 and CDR2 sequences are MNHNS and SASEGT. The CDR3 runs 15 residues. The V end lost 2 bases, the J end lost 2 bases, and 13 bases lay between the germline ends. The CDR3 DNA sequence: TGTGCCAGCAGTGAAACCCGGGATAATGCCTACGAGCAGTACTTC. Translating gives CASSETRDNAYEQYF.

The chain employs TRBV18 and TRBJ2-1; 8 positions match TRBD2. Trimming cost V 0 bases and J 3 bases; bases outside gene matches: 16. CDR3 length: 20 amino acids. Germline lookup yields CDR1 KGHSH and CDR2 LQKENI. For the CDR3, the DNA is TGTGCCAGCTCACCACCTCGAGCCCCAACGATCAGCGGGGGCTACAATGAGCAGTTCTTC. The encoded protein is CASSPPRAPTISGGYNEQFF.